This T cell receptor beta chain derives from a study of tumor-infiltrating lymphocytes in localized non-small cell lung cancer. Sequencing was performed with immunoSEQ multiplex PCR; in TCRdb, only in-frame clones are kept and a portion is missing. Of more than 9,000 clones in the sample, 55% to 80% were seen once. A word on this clone: Its target is unknown.

Study results and caveats: No T-cell fraction difference was seen between IM1 and IM2 tumors.

The receptor was isolated from a human donor with non-small cell lung cancer. Source material: lung tumor tissue.

Here the CDR3 reads CASSMDPNTEAFF. For the CDR3, the DNA is TGTGCCAGCTCGATGGATCCGAACACTGAAGCTTTCTTT. The gene calls are TRBV18 and TRBJ1-1; no definite D call. CDR1 is KGHSH, CDR2 LQKENI, per germline. V lost 6 bases and J lost 1, with 9 bases in between. The CDR3 has 13 residues.